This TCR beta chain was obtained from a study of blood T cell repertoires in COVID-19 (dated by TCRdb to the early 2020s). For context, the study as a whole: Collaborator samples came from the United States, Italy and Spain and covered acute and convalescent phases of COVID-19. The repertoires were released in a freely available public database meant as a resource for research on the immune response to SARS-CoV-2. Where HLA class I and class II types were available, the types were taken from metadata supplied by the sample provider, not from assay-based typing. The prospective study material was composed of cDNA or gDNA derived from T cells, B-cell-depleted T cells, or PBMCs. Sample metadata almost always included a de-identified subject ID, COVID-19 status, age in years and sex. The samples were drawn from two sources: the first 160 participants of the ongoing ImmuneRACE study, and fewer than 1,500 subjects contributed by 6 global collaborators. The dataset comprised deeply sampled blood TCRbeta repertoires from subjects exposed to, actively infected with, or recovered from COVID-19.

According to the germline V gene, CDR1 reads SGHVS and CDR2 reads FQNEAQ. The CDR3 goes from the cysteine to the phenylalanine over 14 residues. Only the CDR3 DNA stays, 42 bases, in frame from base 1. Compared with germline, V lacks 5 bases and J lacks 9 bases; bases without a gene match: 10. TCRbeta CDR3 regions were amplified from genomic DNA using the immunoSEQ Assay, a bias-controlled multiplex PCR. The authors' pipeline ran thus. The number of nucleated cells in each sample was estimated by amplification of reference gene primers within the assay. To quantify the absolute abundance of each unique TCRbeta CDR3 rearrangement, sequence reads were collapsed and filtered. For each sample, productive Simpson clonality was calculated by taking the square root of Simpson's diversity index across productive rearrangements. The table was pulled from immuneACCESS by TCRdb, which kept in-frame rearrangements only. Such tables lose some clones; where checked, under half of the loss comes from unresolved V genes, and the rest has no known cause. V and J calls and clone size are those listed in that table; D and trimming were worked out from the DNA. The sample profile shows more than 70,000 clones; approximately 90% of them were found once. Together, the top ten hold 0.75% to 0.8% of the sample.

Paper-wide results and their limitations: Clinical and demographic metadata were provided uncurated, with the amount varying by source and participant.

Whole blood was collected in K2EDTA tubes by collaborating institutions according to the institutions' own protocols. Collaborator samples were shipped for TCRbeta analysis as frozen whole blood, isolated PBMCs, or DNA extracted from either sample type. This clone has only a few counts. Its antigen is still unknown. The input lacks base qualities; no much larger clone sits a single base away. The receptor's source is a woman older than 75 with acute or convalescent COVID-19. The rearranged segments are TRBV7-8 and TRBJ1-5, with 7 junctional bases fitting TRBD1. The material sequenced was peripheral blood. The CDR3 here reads CASSPGTVPSPQHF. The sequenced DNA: TGTGCCAGCAGCCCAGGGACAGTACCGTCGCCCCAGCATTTT.